The rows below give T cell receptor beta chains drawn from one sample of a study of T-cell memory formation after mild COVID-19. TCRdb used MiXCR to reprocess the 5' RACE reads, holding one entry per CDR3 protein. The sample has about 310,000 distinct CDR3 sequences; roughly a fifth are singletons. What was sequenced was PBMCs or a T cell subset sorted from them (not recorded which). The receptors were sampled from a man younger than 30 who had mild COVID-19 (a few samples of this study predate the infection). Cell type and time point are not known. The CDR3 runs from the conserved cysteine through the conserved F or W. Fields, in order: D gene, V gene, clone size, J gene, CDR3 protein, CDR3 DNA. D genes are given only for firm matches. Size values are once, few and many counts, or a class for expanded clones, and some rows have none.

D: NA; V: TRBV5-1; size: NA; J: TRBJ1-1; CDR3: CASSFEARTGTEAFF; DNA: TGCGCCAGCAGCTTTGAGGCTCGGACGGGAACTGAAGCTTTCTTT
D: NA; V: TRBV7-2; size: NA; J: TRBJ1-2; CDR3: CASSLSVTVENYGYTF; DNA: TGTGCCAGCAGCTTAAGCGTAACGGTCGAAAACTATGGCTACACCTTC
D: NA; V: TRBV28; size: few; J: TRBJ1-5; CDR3: CASTSGMEGNQPQHF; DNA: TGTGCCAGCACCTCGGGAATGGAGGGCAATCAGCCCCAGCATTTT
D: NA; V: TRBV4-1; size: NA; J: TRBJ2-7; CDR3: CASSQDPVYEQYF; DNA: TGCGCCAGCAGCCAAGATCCAGTTTACGAGCAGTACTTC
D: NA; V: TRBV15; size: many; J: TRBJ1-5; CDR3: CATSRVGGGRLASNQPQHF; DNA: TGTGCCACCAGCAGAGTAGGTGGGGGGCGCTTGGCGAGCAATCAGCCCCAGCATTTT
D: TRBD1; V: TRBV4-3; size: few; J: TRBJ1-1; CDR3: CASSQDLVGAQTGVTEAFF; DNA: TGCGCCAGCAGCCAAGATTTAGTGGGGGCCCAAACAGGGGTCACTGAAGCTTTCTTT
D: NA; V: TRBV4-3; size: NA; J: TRBJ1-1; CDR3: CASSQGRGWNTEAFF; DNA: TGCGCCAGCAGCCAAGGGAGGGGTTGGAACACTGAAGCTTTCTTT
D: TRBD1; V: TRBV7-2; size: NA; J: TRBJ2-5; CDR3: CASSLFGTAEETQYF; DNA: TGTGCCAGCAGCTTATTCGGGACAGCGGAAGAGACCCAGTACTTC
D: NA; V: TRBV7-9; size: few; J: TRBJ2-7; CDR3: CASSRRGSSSYEQYF; DNA: TGTGCCAGCAGCCGTCGCGGGTCTAGCTCCTACGAGCAGTACTTC
D: NA; V: TRBV4-3; size: few; J: TRBJ2-7; CDR3: CASSLGPARNKAYEQYF; DNA: TGCGCCAGCAGCCTTGGCCCTGCTAGAAACAAGGCCTACGAGCAGTACTTC
D: NA; V: TRBV9; size: NA; J: TRBJ1-3; CDR3: CASSVGTPGNTIYF; DNA: TGTGCCAGCAGCGTCGGGACACCAGGGAACACCATATATTTT
D: TRBD1; V: TRBV4-1; size: NA; J: TRBJ1-1; CDR3: CASSRRSGQLEAEAFF; DNA: TGCGCCAGCAGCCGACGTTCGGGACAGTTGGAGGCTGAAGCTTTCTTT
D: NA; V: TRBV7-6; size: NA; J: TRBJ2-2; CDR3: CASSWISSGELFF; DNA: TGTGCCAGCAGCTGGATTAGCTCCGGGGAGCTGTTTTTT
D: NA; V: TRBV20-1; size: few; J: TRBJ1-3; CDR3: CSARTRTAGNTIYF; DNA: TGCAGTGCCCGAACTAGGACAGCTGGAAACACCATATATTTT
D: TRBD1; V: TRBV27; size: NA; J: TRBJ1-2; CDR3: CASRPHRGYYGYTF; DNA: TGTGCCAGCAGGCCTCACAGGGGTTACTATGGCTACACCTTC
D: TRBD2; V: TRBV6-6; size: few; J: TRBJ2-4; CDR3: CASIPGGLAKNIQYF; DNA: TGTGCCAGCATCCCGGGAGGGTTAGCCAAAAACATTCAGTACTTC
D: TRBD1; V: TRBV5-1; size: few; J: TRBJ2-2; CDR3: CASSSGQGAPGELFF; DNA: TGCGCCAGCAGCTCCGGCCAGGGGGCGCCCGGGGAGCTGTTTTTT
D: NA; V: TRBV4-3; size: few; J: TRBJ1-6; CDR3: CASSQDRRARETPLHF; DNA: TGCGCCAGCAGCCAAGATCGGCGGGCCCGTGAAACACCCCTCCACTTT
D: NA; V: TRBV12-3/TRBV12-4; size: NA; J: TRBJ1-1; CDR3: CASSLGVWDTEAFF; DNA: TGTGCCAGCAGTTTAGGTGTCTGGGACACTGAAGCTTTCTTT
D: NA; V: TRBV29-1; size: NA; J: TRBJ2-5; CDR3: CSVVWRFRETQYF; DNA: TGCAGCGTTGTCTGGCGGTTCAGGGAGACCCAGTACTTC
D: TRBD1; V: TRBV7-9; size: few; J: TRBJ2-7; CDR3: CASSRGQGEQYF; DNA: TGTGCCAGCAGTAGGGGACAGGGGGAGCAGTACTTC
D: TRBD2; V: TRBV25-1; size: few; J: TRBJ2-2; CDR3: CASSLSLGGGSTGELFF; DNA: TGTGCCAGCAGCCTGAGCCTGGGCGGGGGGAGTACCGGGGAGCTGTTTTTT